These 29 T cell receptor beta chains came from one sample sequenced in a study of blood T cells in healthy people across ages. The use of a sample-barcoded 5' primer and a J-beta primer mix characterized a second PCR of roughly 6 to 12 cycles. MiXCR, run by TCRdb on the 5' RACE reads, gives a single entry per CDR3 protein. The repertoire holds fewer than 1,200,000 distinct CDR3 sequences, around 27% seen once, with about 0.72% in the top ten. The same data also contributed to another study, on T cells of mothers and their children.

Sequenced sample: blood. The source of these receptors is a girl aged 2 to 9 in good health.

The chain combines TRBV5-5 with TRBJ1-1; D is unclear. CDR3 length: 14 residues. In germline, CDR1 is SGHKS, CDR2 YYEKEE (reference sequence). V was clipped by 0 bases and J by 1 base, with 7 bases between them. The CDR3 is CASSLAHGNTEAFF. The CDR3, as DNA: TGTGCCAGCAGCTTGGCCCACGGGAACACTGAAGCTTTCTTT.

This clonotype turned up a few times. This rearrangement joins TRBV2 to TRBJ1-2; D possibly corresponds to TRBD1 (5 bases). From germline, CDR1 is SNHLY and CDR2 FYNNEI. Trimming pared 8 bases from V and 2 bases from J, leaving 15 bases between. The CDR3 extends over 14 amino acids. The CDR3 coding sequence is TGTGCCAGCGGTGGGGAGGGGCGGAACTATGGCTACACCTTC. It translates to CASGGEGRNYGYTF.

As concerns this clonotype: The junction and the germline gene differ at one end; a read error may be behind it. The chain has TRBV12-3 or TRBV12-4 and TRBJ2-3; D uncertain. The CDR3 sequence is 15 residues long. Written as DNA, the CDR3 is TGTGCCAGCAACCCTGGCCGGGTGGGCACAGATACGCAATATTTT. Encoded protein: CASNPGRVGTDTQYF.

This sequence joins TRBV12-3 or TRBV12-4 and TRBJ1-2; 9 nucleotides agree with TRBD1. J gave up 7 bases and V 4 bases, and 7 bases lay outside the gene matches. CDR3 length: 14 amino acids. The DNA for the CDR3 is TGTGCCAGCAGTTGGCGGACAGGGGAGAGTGGCTACACCTTC. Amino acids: CASSWRTGESGYTF.

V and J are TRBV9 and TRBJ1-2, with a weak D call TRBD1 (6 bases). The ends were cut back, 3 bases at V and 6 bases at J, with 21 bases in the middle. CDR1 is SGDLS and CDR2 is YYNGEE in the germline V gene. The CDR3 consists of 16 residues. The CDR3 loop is CASSAQDSEDKHGYTF. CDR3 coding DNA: TGTGCCAGCAGCGCCCAGGACAGCGAGGACAAGCATGGCTACACCTTC.

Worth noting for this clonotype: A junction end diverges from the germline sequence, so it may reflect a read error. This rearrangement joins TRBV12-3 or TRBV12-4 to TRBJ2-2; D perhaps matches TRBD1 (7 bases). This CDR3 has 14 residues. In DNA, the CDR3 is TGTGCCAGCAGACCTCAGGGGGAGGCCGGGGAGCTTTTTTTT. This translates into CASRPQGEAGELFF.

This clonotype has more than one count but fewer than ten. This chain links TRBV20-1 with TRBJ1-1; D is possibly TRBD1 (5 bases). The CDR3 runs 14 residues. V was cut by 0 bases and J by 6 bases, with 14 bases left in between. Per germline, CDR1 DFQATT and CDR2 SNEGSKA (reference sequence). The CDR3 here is CSAREPSPGSEAFF. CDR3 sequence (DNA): TGCAGTGCTAGAGAGCCGTCACCAGGGTCTGAAGCTTTCTTT.

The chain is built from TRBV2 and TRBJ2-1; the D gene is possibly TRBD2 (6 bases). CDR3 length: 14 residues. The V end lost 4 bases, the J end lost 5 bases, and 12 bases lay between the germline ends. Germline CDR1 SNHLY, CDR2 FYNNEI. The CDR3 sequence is CASSGDSGDNEQFF. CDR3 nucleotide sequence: TGTGCCAGCAGTGGGGATAGCGGAGACAATGAGCAGTTCTTC.

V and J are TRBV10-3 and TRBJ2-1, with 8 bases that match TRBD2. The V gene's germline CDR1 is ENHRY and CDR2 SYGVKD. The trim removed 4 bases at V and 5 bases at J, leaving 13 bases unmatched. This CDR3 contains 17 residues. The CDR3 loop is CAISGVWTGGSDNEQFF. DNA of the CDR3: TGTGCCATCAGTGGCGTGTGGACGGGGGGGTCAGACAATGAGCAGTTCTTC.

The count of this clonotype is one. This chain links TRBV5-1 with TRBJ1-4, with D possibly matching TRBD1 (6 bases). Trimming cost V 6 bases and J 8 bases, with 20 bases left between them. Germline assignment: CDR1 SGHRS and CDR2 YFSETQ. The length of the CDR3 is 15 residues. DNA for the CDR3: TGCGCCAGCAACGCCTTCGCGGGGGGCGAAGAAAAACTGTTTTTT. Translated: CASNAFAGGEEKLFF.

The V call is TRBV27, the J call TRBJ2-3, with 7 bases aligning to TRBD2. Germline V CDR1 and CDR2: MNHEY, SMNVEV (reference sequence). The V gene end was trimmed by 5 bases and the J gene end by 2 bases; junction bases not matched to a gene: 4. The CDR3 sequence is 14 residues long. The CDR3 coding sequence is TGTGCCAGCAGTCCGCGGGGGAACACAGATACGCAGTATTTT. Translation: CASSPRGNTDTQYF.

CDR3 nucleotide sequence: TGTGCCATCAGTGAGTCGACTTCAACAGGGGGCTTTTACTACGAGCAGTACTTC. It translates to CAISESTSTGGFYYEQYF. The chain has TRBV10-3 and TRBJ2-7; 9 nucleotides match TRBD1. The germline CDR1 and CDR2 sequences are ENHRY and SYGVKD. The ends lost 0 bases at V and 3 bases at J; junction bases unmatched: 12. The length of the CDR3 is 18 residues.

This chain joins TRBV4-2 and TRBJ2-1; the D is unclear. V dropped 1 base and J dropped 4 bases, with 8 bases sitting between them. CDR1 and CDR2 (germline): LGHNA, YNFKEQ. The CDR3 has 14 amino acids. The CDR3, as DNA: TGTGCCAGCAGCCAAGTTGAATCGTACAATGAGCAGTTCTTC. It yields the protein CASSQVESYNEQFF.

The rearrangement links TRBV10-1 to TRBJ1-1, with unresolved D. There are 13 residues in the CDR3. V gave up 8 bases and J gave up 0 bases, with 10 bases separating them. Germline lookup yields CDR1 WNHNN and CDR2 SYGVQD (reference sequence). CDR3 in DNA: TGCGCCAGCGGGGAAAGCCTGAACACTGAAGCTTTCTTT. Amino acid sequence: CASGESLNTEAFF.

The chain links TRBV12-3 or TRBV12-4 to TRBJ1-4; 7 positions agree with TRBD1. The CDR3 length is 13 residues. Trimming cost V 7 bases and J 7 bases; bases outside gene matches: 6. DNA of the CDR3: TGTGCCAGCATGACAGGGTTGGGTGAAAAACTGTTTTTT. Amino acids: CASMTGLGEKLFF.

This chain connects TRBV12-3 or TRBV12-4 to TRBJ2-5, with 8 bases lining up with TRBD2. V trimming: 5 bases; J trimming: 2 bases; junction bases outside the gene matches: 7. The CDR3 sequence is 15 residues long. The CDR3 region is CASSNPGTRQETQYF. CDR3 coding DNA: TGTGCCAGCAGTAATCCCGGGACTAGACAAGAGACCCAGTACTTC.

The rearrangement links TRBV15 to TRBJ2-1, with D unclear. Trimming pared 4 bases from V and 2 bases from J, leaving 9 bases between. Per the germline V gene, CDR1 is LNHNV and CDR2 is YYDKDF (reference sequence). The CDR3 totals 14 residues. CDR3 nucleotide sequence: TGTGCCACCAGCACAGAAGAACCCTACAATGAGCAGTTCTTC. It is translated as CATSTEEPYNEQFF.

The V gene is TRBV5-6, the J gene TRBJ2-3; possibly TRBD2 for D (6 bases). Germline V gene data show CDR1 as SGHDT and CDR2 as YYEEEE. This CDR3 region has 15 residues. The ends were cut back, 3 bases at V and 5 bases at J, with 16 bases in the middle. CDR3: CASSSGWDSLDTQYF. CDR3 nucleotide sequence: TGTGCCAGCAGCTCAGGGTGGGACTCCCTAGATACGCAGTATTTT.

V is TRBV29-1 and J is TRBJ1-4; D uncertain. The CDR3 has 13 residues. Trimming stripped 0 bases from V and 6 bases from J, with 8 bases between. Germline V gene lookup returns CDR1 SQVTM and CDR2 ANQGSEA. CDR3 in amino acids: CSVEDGVYEKLFF. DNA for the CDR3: TGCAGCGTTGAAGATGGGGTCTATGAAAAACTGTTTTTT.

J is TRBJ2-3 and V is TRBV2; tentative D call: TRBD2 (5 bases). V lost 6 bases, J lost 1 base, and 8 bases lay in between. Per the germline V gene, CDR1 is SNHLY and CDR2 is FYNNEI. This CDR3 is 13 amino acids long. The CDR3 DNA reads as TGTGCCAGCAGCGGACTCGGCACAGATACGCAGTATTTT. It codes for CASSGLGTDTQYF.

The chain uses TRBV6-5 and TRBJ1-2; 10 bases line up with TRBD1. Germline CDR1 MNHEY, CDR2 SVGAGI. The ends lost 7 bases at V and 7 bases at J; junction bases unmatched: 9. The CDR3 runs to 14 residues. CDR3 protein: CASTPLTGGFGYTF. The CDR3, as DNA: TGTGCCAGCACACCATTGACAGGGGGCTTTGGCTACACCTTC.

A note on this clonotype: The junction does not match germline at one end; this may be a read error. CDR3 DNA sequence: TGTGCCAGCAGCTTAAGAAGAGCGGGGGGCCGCAGCTCCTACGTGCAGTACTTC. It is translated as CASSLRRAGGRSSYVQYF. The chain recombines TRBV7-2 with TRBJ2-7; 9 bases map to TRBD2. The CDR3 totals 18 residues. The germline V gene has CDR1 SGHTA and CDR2 FQGNSA.

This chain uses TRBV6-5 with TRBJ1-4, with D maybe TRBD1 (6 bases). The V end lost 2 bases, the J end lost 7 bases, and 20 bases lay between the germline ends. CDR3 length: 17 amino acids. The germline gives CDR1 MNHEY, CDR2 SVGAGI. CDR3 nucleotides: TGTGCCAGCAGTTACGACAGCACGGTGACAGGATTTGAAAAACTGTTTTTT. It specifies CASSYDSTVTGFEKLFF.

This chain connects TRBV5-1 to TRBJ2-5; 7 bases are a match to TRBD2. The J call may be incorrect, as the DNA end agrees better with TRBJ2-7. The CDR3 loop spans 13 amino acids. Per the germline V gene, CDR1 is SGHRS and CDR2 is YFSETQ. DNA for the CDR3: TGCGCCAGCGGGAGGGCCTCCCAAGACGAGCAGTACTTC. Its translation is CASGRASQDEQYF.

The CDR3 loop is CASSKAGTRNTGELFF. The CDR3 DNA reads TGTGCCAGCAGCAAAGCCGGGACTCGGAACACCGGGGAGCTGTTTTTT. V is TRBV7-3 and J is TRBJ2-2, with TRBD2 as a possible D gene (6 bases). V was trimmed by 5 bases and J by 1 base, leaving 14 bases between them. This CDR3 has 16 residues. Germline loops: CDR1 SGHTA, CDR2 FQGTGA. Complete variable domain (other parts from reference TRBV7-3 and TRBJ2-2): GAGVSQTPSNKVTEKGKYVELRCDPISGHTALYWYRQSLGQGPEFLIYFQGTGAADDSGLPNDRFFAVRPEGSVSTLKIQRTERGDSAVYLCASSKAGTRNTGELFFGEGSRLTVL.

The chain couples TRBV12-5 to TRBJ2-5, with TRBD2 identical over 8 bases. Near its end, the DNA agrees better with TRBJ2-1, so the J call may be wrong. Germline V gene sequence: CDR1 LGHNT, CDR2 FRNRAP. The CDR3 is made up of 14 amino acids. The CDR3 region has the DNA TGTGCTAGTGGTCCTATAGCGGGAATCAATGAGCAGTTCTTC. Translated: CASGPIAGINEQFF.

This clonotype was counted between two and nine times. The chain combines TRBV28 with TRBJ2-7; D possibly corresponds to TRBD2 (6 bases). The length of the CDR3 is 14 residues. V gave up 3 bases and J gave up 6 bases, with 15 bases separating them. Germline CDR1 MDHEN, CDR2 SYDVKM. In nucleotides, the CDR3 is TGTGCCAGCAGTTTCTACAAGGGTAGCGGCGAGCAGTACTTC. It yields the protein CASSFYKGSGEQYF.

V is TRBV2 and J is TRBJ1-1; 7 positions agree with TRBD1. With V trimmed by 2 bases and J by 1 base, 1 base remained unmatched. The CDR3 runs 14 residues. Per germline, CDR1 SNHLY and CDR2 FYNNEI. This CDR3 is CASSEQGGNTEAFF. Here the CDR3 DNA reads TGTGCCAGCAGTGAACAGGGGGGGAACACTGAAGCTTTCTTT. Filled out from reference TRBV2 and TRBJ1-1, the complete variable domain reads EPEVTQTPSHQVTQMGQEVILRCVPISNHLYFYWYRQILGQKVEFLVSFYNNEISEKSEIFDDQFSVERPDGSNFTLKIRSTKLEDSAMYFCASSEQGGNTEAFFGQGTRLTVV.

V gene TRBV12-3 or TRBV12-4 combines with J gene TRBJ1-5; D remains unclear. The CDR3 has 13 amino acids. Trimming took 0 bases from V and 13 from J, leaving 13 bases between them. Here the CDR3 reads CASSLAALSGQHF. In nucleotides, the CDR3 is TGTGCCAGCAGTTTAGCGGCCCTGTCCGGGCAGCATTTT.